What follows are 9 T cell receptor beta chains derived from one specimen sequenced in a study of response to subunit inactivated influenza vaccine. TCRdb fed the RT-PCR reads into MiXCR, producing one record per CDR3 protein. The sample carries 650,000 to 800,000 distinct CDR3 sequences, about 18% recorded once. Sequenced here: PBMCs from blood, sampled roughly 5 days after vaccination. These receptors were taken from a man aged 50 to 60 who received an inactivated influenza vaccine.

The chain links TRBV7-9 to TRBJ1-2; 11 nucleotides line up with TRBD1. This CDR3 region has 16 residues. V was pared by 4 bases and J by 3 bases, with 7 bases of the junction left unmatched. Germline CDR1 and CDR2: SEHNR and FQNEAQ (reference sequence). The CDR3 is CASSSSGTGGDYGYTF. The CDR3 region has the DNA TGTGCCAGCAGCTCGAGCGGGACAGGGGGGGACTATGGCTACACCTTC.

The chain combines TRBV2 with TRBJ2-5; 8 nucleotides agree with TRBD1. This CDR3 has 13 amino acids. V lost 7 bases, J lost 5 bases, and 6 bases stayed unmatched. CDR1 and CDR2 (germline): SNHLY, FYNNEI. In DNA, the CDR3 is TGTGCCAGCAAGGGGGACAGGACGGAGACCCAGTACTTC. Translation: CASKGDRTETQYF.

This clonotype was observed a few times. The chain employs TRBV5-4 and TRBJ2-1; the D gene is possibly TRBD2 (6 bases). The CDR3 length is 15 residues. Germline V gene data show CDR1 as SGHNT and CDR2 as YYREEE (reference sequence). Trimming cost V 2 bases and J 4 bases, with 13 bases left between them. The CDR3 nucleotides are TGTGCCAGCAGCTTTCAGGGACGGGAGTACAATGAGCAGTTCTTC. Translating gives CASSFQGREYNEQFF.

This clonotype was seen more than once but under ten times. The rearrangement links TRBV20-1 to TRBJ2-2; 11 bases map to TRBD1. Germline lookup yields CDR1 DFQATT and CDR2 SNEGSKA (reference sequence). With 3 bases clipped from V and 4 bases from J, the junction kept 7 bases outside the gene matches. CDR3 length equals 16 residues. The CDR3 loop is CSARGPGTGGTGELFF. CDR3 nucleotide sequence: TGCAGTGCTAGGGGACCCGGGACAGGGGGCACCGGGGAGCTGTTTTTT.

The rearrangement links TRBV15 to TRBJ2-1; weak D call: TRBD2 (6 bases). CDR1 is LNHNV, CDR2 YYDKDF, per germline (reference sequence). The V and J ends lost 0 bases and 9 bases respectively, with 21 bases between them. CDR3 length equals 17 residues. The CDR3 loop reads CATSRDWGRRTGGEQFF. As DNA, the CDR3 is TGTGCCACCAGCAGAGATTGGGGCAGGCGTACCGGGGGTGAGCAGTTCTTC.

This clonotype showed up just a few times. This chain links TRBV5-4 with TRBJ2-7; D may be TRBD1 (5 bases). CDR3 length equals 14 residues. V lost 4 bases, J lost 4 bases, and 15 bases lay in between. Looked up from germline, CDR1 is SGHNT and CDR2 is YYREEE (reference sequence). CDR3: CASSDKRQSYEQYF. DNA of the CDR3: TGTGCCAGCAGCGACAAGAGACAGAGTTACGAGCAGTACTTC.

J is TRBJ2-7 and V is TRBV6-1; 11 bases are a match to TRBD2. V was pared by 6 bases and J by 4 bases, with 11 bases of the junction left unmatched. Germline values: CDR1 MNHNS, CDR2 SASEGT. The CDR3 runs 16 residues. The CDR3 region has the DNA TGTGCCAGCAGCCAACCTACTAGCGGGAGTTTGTACGAGCAGTACTTC. Amino acid sequence: CASSQPTSGSLYEQYF.

This clonotype was seen a handful of times. In nucleotides, the CDR3 is TGTGCCAGCAGTGTCCAGGGCCCCGGGGAGCTGTTTTTT. Residues: CASSVQGPGELFF. The V gene is TRBV25-1, the J gene TRBJ2-2; possible D gene TRBD1, 5 bases. V dropped 4 bases and J dropped 6 bases, with 9 bases sitting between them. CDR1 MGHDK and CDR2 SYGVNS come from the germline V gene. This CDR3 has 13 residues.

The chain joins TRBV5-1 to TRBJ2-5; TRBD2 matches at 9 bases. This CDR3 comprises 14 residues. J gave up 2 bases and V 4 bases, and 3 bases lay outside the gene matches. Germline CDR1 reads SGHRS; CDR2 reads YFSETQ. The CDR3: CASSARGGQETQYF. DNA of the CDR3: TGCGCCAGCAGCGCGCGGGGGGGTCAAGAGACCCAGTACTTC.